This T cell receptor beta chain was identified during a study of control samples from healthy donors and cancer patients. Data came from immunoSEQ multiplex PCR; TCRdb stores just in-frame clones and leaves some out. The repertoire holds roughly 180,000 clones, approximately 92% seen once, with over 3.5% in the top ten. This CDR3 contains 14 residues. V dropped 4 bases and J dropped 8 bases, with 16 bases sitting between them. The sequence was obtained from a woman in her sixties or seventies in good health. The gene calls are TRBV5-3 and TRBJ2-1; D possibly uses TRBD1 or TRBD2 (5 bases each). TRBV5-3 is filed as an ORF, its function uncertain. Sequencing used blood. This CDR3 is CARSNRDHGHEQFF. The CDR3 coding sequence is TGTGCCAGAAGCAACCGGGACCACGGGCATGAGCAGTTCTTC.